The present T cell receptor (beta chain) was sequenced within a study of Ad26.COV2.S vaccination and SARS-CoV-2 variants. Across the study: Intramuscular Ad26.COV2.S doses were given once or twice, 56 days apart.

Germline V CDR1 and CDR2: WNHNN, SYGVQD (reference sequence). Trimming took off 4 bases at V and 0 bases at J, with 11 bases between the two ends. The length of the CDR3 is 15 residues. Treatment given: roughly 19 received Ad26.COV2.S at low or high dose, single or two shots; about 5 received placebo; per-sample allocation not given. Sampling took place 63 days after the first vaccine or placebo injection. Adults aged 18-55 years in Boston included the donor. The data were produced by immunoSEQ multiplex PCR, yet TCRdb's version contains in-frame clones alone and is incomplete. Among fewer than 500,000 clones listed, 90% were seen once.

This sequence was found in a person between 18 and 65 years old who received the Ad26.COV2.S COVID-19 vaccine or a placebo. V and J are TRBV10-1 and TRBJ2-3; tentative D call: TRBD2 (5 bases). The material sequenced was peripheral blood, taken in a trial of Ad26.COV2.S vaccine versus placebo. The CDR3 is CASSGGITSTDTQYF. In nucleotides, the CDR3 is TGCGCCAGCAGTGGAGGGATCACTAGCACAGATACGCAGTATTTT.